Reported below is one TCR beta chain. Its target is unknown. The sample comes from a study of cytomegalovirus exposure and HLA in healthy donors. In the study overall: The Caucasian-associated ancestry cluster contained approximately 81% of the 398 genotyped donors.

PCR amplification relied on 60 Vbeta primers (plus 13 Jbeta primers). Sequenced by immunoSEQ multiplex PCR; TCRdb stores in-frame clones only, minus some. The sample carries tens of thousands of clones, roughly 67% recorded once. The CDR3 has 13 residues. With 2 bases removed from V and 3 bases from J, the gap between germline ends came to 8 bases. Germline V gene lookup returns CDR1 SGHRS and CDR2 YFSETQ. Study outcomes and limitations: A later analysis found most CMV-associated TCR beta chains apparently HLA-restricted. Most subjects had HLA-A and HLA-B alleles reportedly predicted accurately by TCR beta sequences. The study had only CMV serostatus as immune exposure information.

The sequenced sample consisted of PBMCs. The rearrangement uses TRBV5-1 and TRBJ1-1; tentatively, D is TRBD1 (5 bases). This receptor was identified in a man in his forties in good health and CMV-seropositive. The CDR3 DNA is TGCGCCAGCAGCTTCACGACAGACACTGAAGCTTTCTTT. Translating it yields CASSFTTDTEAFF.